These 18 T cell receptor beta chains were sequenced from one sample in a study of blood T cell repertoires in COVID-19. The protocol was immunoSEQ multiplex PCR, while the TCRdb copy is restricted to in-frame clones and leaves out a portion. The data contain 140,000 or so clones, approximately 84% of them singletons. The material sequenced was PBMCs or T cells enriched from blood (not recorded which). The source of these receptors is a woman aged 45-65 years with acute COVID-19.

V gene TRBV2 combines with J gene TRBJ1-1; 7 bases fit TRBD1. Germline CDR1 and CDR2: SNHLY and FYNNEI. Losses at the gene ends were 6 bases for V and 5 bases for J; bases not matched to a gene: 6. This CDR3 contains 13 residues. CDR3 sequence: CASSPGQKTEAFF. The CDR3 DNA reads TGTGCCAGCAGCCCGGGACAGAAGACTGAAGCTTTCTTT.

This chain uses TRBV5-5 with TRBJ2-2; D unclear. CDR1 SGHKS and CDR2 YYEKEE come from the germline V gene (reference sequence). The CDR3 runs 15 residues. Trimming took off 0 bases at V and 1 base at J, with 7 bases between the two ends. CDR3 residues: CASSLVGQNTGELFF. DNA for the CDR3: TGTGCCAGCAGCTTGGTTGGGCAGAACACCGGGGAGCTGTTTTTT.

This rearrangement joins TRBV19 to TRBJ2-3; a weak D match, TRBD2 (5 bases). Trimming pared 4 bases from V and 3 bases from J, leaving 14 bases between. Looked up from germline, CDR1 is LNHDA and CDR2 is SQIVND (reference sequence). The CDR3 has 15 amino acids. Here the CDR3 DNA reads TGTGCCAGTAGTAAAGAGCGGACTCGGACAGATACGCAGTATTTT. Translated: CASSKERTRTDTQYF.

The V gene is TRBV9, the J gene TRBJ2-2; no definite D call. Between the trimmed V and J ends, which lost 4 bases and 5 bases, there was a span of 18 bases. The germline CDR1 and CDR2 sequences are SGDLS and YYNGEE. CDR3 length: 16 residues. The CDR3 nucleotides read TGTGCCAGCAGCCCCCACATCGCGGATACAACCGGGGAGCTGTTTTTT. It specifies CASSPHIADTTGELFF.

The chain couples TRBV28 to TRBJ2-7; 9 nucleotides match TRBD2. This CDR3 comprises 14 residues. In germline, CDR1 is MDHEN, CDR2 SYDVKM. After removal of 7 bases from V and 6 bases from J, the junction contained 10 bases not matched to a gene. The CDR3 region is CASKLDAGGTEQYF. The DNA of the CDR3 is TGTGCCAGCAAATTAGATGCGGGAGGGACCGAGCAGTACTTC.

J is TRBJ2-1 and V is TRBV12-3 or TRBV12-4; D remains ambiguous. Trimming took 4 bases from V and 8 from J, leaving 6 bases between them. The length of the CDR3 is 11 residues. This CDR3 is CASSSLDEQFF. CDR3 DNA: TGTGCCAGCAGTTCGTTAGATGAGCAGTTCTTC.

The V gene is TRBV9, the J gene TRBJ1-6, with 9 bases fitting TRBD1. Germline CDR1 SGDLS, CDR2 YYNGEE. The CDR3 is 16 residues long. The trim removed 6 bases at V and 7 bases at J, leaving 11 bases unmatched. The CDR3 DNA sequence: TGTGCCAGCACCCCGGGGGGGACAGGGAGGAATTCACCCCTCCACTTT. Translation gives CASTPGGTGRNSPLHF.

This clone showed up just once. The chain is built from TRBV4-3 and TRBJ2-5; D gene uncertain. V was cut by 2 bases and J by 4 bases, with 11 bases left in between. The CDR3 loop spans 14 amino acids. Germline CDR1 reads LGHNA; CDR2 reads YSLEER. The CDR3: CASSQRVSGETQYF. For the CDR3, the DNA is TGCGCCAGCAGCCAACGGGTTTCCGGAGAGACCCAGTACTTC.

The rearrangement joins TRBV4-1 to TRBJ1-1, with 7 bases aligning to TRBD1. V lost 2 bases and J lost 3; bases outside the gene matches: 3. The CDR3 contains 14 residues. Per germline, CDR1 MGHRA and CDR2 YSYEKL. The CDR3: CASSQTGVDTEAFF. In nucleotides, the CDR3 is TGCGCCAGCAGCCAAACAGGGGTTGACACTGAAGCTTTCTTT.

The chain joins TRBV4-1 to TRBJ2-7; 9 bases line up with TRBD1. Trimming at V came to 5 bases and at J to 2 bases, leaving 4 bases not matched to a gene. The CDR3 is 14 amino acids. In germline, CDR1 is MGHRA, CDR2 YSYEKL. CDR3: CASSLDRGTYEQYF. Here the CDR3 DNA reads TGCGCCAGCAGCTTGGACAGGGGAACCTACGAGCAGTACTTC.

The chain carries TRBV27 and TRBJ2-2; the match to TRBD1 covers 12 bases. Trimming took 6 bases from V and 7 from J; bases not matched to a gene: 12. This CDR3 has 17 residues. Germline V gives CDR1 MNHEY, CDR2 SMNVEV (reference sequence). The CDR3 reads CASSLRFGTGGSGELFF. DNA of the CDR3: TGTGCCAGCAGCCTCCGCTTTGGGACAGGGGGCAGCGGGGAGCTGTTTTTT.

This clone showed up just once. V is TRBV9 and J is TRBJ2-7, with TRBD1 identical over 8 bases. Losses at the gene ends were 2 bases for V and 2 bases for J; bases not matched to a gene: 6. This CDR3 region has 15 residues. Germline CDR1 is SGDLS and CDR2 is YYNGEE. For the CDR3, the DNA is TGTGCCAGCAGCGTCACAGGGGGAACAGCCTACGAGCAGTACTTC. Protein: CASSVTGGTAYEQYF.

The rearrangement joins TRBV27 to TRBJ1-2; TRBD1 matches 10 bases. The V segment lost 8 bases and the J segment 7 bases; nucleotides outside the gene matches: 7. This CDR3 is 13 amino acids long. Germline loops: CDR1 MNHEY, CDR2 SMNVEV (reference sequence). DNA for the CDR3: TGTGCCAGCGGGACAGGGGTGGGCGGTGGCTACACCTTC. The encoded protein is CASGTGVGGGYTF.

This clone was detected a few times. The same CDR3 also results from other DNA sequences found in this sample. The chain couples TRBV25-1 to TRBJ2-2; D possibly corresponds to TRBD2 (5 bases). The CDR3 is 14 amino acids. The V gene's germline CDR1 is MGHDK and CDR2 SYGVNS. V lost 4 bases to trimming and J lost 3 bases, with 9 bases between them. The CDR3: CASSGTGDTGELFF. The DNA for the CDR3 is TGTGCCAGCAGTGGGACTGGGGACACCGGGGAGCTGTTTTTT.

This clone showed up just a few times. The chain employs TRBV11-3 and TRBJ1-2; D may be TRBD1 (5 bases). Germline loops: CDR1 SGHNT, CDR2 YENEEA. Trimming cost V 5 bases and J 8 bases, with 15 bases left between them. This CDR3 is built from 13 residues. Here the CDR3 reads CASSEMGGRGYTF. CDR3 in DNA: TGTGCCAGCAGCGAGATGGGGGGTCGGGGCTACACCTTC.

The chain uses TRBV11-2 and TRBJ1-2; possibly TRBD1 for D (6 bases). Trimming pared 5 bases from V and 8 bases from J, leaving 15 bases between. CDR3 size: 13 residues. Per the germline V gene, CDR1 is SGHAT and CDR2 is FQNNGV. The CDR3 loop reads CASSPGGGGGYTF. The CDR3 nucleotides are TGTGCCAGCAGCCCGGGTGGGGGGGGCGGCTACACCTTC.

This clone came up once. The chain employs TRBV3-1 (or the pseudogene TRBV3-2) and TRBJ1-4; 7 bases agree with TRBD1. The ends lost 4 bases at V and 7 bases at J; junction bases unmatched: 6. Germline-derived CDR1 and CDR2 are LGHDT and YNNKEL (reference sequence). CDR3 length equals 14 residues. CDR3 sequence reads: CASSPTGIVEKLFF. CDR3 in DNA: TGTGCCAGCAGCCCGACAGGGATTGTTGAAAAACTGTTTTTT.

The rearrangement links TRBV27 to TRBJ1-5, with no clear D. The CDR3 has 11 amino acids. Deletions cut 9 bases from V and 5 bases from J, with 8 bases between. CDR1 is MNHEY, CDR2 SMNVEV, per germline (reference sequence). The chain's CDR3 is CASLFDQPQHF. The CDR3 DNA follows: TGTGCCAGTCTTTTCGATCAGCCCCAGCATTTT.